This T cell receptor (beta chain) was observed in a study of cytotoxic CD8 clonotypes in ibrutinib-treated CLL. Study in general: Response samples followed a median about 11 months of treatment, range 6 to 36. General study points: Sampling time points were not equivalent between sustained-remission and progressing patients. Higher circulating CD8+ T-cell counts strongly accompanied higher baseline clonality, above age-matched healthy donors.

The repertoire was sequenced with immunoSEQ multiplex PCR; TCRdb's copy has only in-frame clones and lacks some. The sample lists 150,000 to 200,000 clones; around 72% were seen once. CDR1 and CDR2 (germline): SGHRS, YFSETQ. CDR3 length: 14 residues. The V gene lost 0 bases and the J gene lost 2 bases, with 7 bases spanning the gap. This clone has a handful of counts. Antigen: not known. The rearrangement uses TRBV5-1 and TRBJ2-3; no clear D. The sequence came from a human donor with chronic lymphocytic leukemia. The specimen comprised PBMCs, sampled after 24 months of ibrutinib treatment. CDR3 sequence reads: CASSLATYTDTQYF. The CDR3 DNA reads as TGCGCCAGCAGCTTGGCGACCTACACAGATACGCAGTATTTT.